This T cell receptor (beta chain) was identified during a study of T cells in tumors and immune-related adverse events. The table came from immunoSEQ multiplex PCR; TCRdb's copy has only in-frame clones and leaves some out. This table holds thousands of clones, 65% found once. The germline gives CDR1 SGHNT, CDR2 YYREEE (reference sequence). Trimming cost V 0 bases and J 5 bases; bases outside gene matches: 11. There are 18 residues in the CDR3. The sequences come from gut tissue, collected from a patient treated with anti-PD-1 therapy. The TCR comes from a female donor with metastatic renal cell carcinoma. The J gene is TRBJ1-1, the V gene TRBV5-4, with 12 bases fitting TRBD1. CDR3 sequence (DNA): TGTGCCAGCAGCTTGGATTTCGGGACAGGGGGCATGGATACTGAAGCTTTCTTT. This translates into CASSLDFGTGGMDTEAFF.